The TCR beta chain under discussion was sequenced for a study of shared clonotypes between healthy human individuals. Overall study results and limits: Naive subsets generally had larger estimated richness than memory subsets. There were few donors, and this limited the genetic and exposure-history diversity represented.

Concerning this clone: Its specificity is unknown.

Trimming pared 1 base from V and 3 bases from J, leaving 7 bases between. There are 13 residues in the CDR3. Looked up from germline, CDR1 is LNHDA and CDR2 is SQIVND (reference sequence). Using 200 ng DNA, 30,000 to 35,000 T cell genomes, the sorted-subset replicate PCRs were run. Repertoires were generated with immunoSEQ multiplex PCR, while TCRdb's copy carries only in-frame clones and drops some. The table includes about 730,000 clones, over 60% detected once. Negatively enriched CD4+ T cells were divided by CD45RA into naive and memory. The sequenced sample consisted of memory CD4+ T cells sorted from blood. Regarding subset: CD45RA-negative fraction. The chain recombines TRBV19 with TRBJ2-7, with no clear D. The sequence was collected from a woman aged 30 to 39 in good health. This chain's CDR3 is CASSIGPYYEQYF. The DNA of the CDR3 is TGTGCCAGTAGTATAGGGCCCTACTACGAGCAGTACTTC. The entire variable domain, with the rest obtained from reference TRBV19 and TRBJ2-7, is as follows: DGGITQSPKYLFRKEGQNVTLSCEQNLNHDAMYWYRQDPGQGLRLIYYSQIVNDFQKGDIAEGYSVSREKKESFPLTVTSAQKNPTAFYLCASSIGPYYEQYFGPGTRLTVT.